This T cell receptor beta chain was observed in a study of T cell changes during pregnancy in multiple sclerosis. Some clones are missing from TCRdb's copy, which holds only in-frame ones; the method was immunoSEQ multiplex PCR. This sample has about 75,000 clones; around 94% occur once, and the top ten carry roughly 0.13%. Germline loops: CDR1 MNHNS, CDR2 SASEGT. There are 15 residues in the CDR3. V lost 7 bases, J lost 2 bases, and 7 bases stayed unmatched. This TCR came from a female donor with multiple sclerosis, enrolled in a pregnancy study. The chain recombines TRBV6-1 with TRBJ1-5; TRBD1 aligns across 8 bases. Sample: CD4+ T cells from peripheral blood mononuclear cells, taken after pregnancy. Here the CDR3 reads CASILDRGGNQPQHF. The CDR3 DNA reads TGTGCCAGCATCCTTGACAGGGGAGGCAATCAGCCCCAGCATTTT.